The T cell receptor (beta chain) described here comes from a study of cytomegalovirus exposure and HLA in healthy donors (dated by TCRdb to the late 2010s). Context from the whole study: An earlier analysis of roughly 570 of the donors reported about 280 Gb of sequence data and 117 million unique TCR beta sequences obtained from some 200 million T cells. An early release covering about 600 HLA-typed donors comprised about 300 gigabases of sequencing data and 85 million or so unique TCR sequences. Among the approximately 420 genotyped donors, 81% belonged to the genetic ancestry cluster associated with self-reported Caucasian donors. The study aimed to test whether cataloging public T cell receptors could reveal signatures of past pathogen exposure. The study used immunosequencing to profile the T cell repertoires of around 600 subjects and linked those repertoires to cytomegalovirus serostatus. Besides the first cohort of more than 650 subjects, a separate validation cohort made up of 120 or so different subjects was used. To predict cytomegalovirus infection status, the study brought together high-throughput TCR immunosequencing, statistical association of individual TCRs with disease status, and machine learning. A later analysis re-analyzed previously published TCR beta repertoires from approximately 670 donors and added high-resolution HLA genotyping to study TCR occurrence patterns. The later analysis used no new phenotypic data to find candidate immune exposures, relying instead on TCR beta sequences and their occurrence across donors. An earlier analysis of about 620 of the donors applied high-throughput TCR beta sequencing to assess whether each TCR beta V gene segment acted as functional or pseudogenic. Donor age, sex, ethnicity and CMV serostatus were collected together with the repertoire data. A later genetic analysis took genome-wide SNP genotypes for about three fifths of the roughly 670 donors and used that subset as a discovery cohort. Every repertoire in the discovery cohort had been generated on one and the same sequencing platform. Both class I and class II loci were covered by HLA typing, at four-digit resolution. The number of donors typed differed by locus, with 629-630 for A, B, C, DRB1 and DQB1, around 500 for DQA1, about 610 for DPA1, and approximately 470 for DPB1. Roughly 5 DR-DQ haplotypes were handled as single units for association and clustering, since linkage in the cohort was strong. On average, roughly 250,000 unique TCR beta nucleotide sequences were sequenced per donor among 398 genotyped donors of the cohort, with 15% to 20% of those sequences being non-productive.

The method was the immunoSEQ multiplex PCR assay. The multiplex PCR relied on a mix of 60 forward primers for TCR Vbeta segments and 13 reverse primers for TCR Jbeta segments. A multiplex PCR assay on genomic DNA amplified the CDR3 region of rearranged TCR beta genes. The Illumina HiSeq System was used to sequence the amplified TCR beta libraries as 87-base-pair reads. As for how the authors treated the data: A later analysis counted around 72 million unique TCR beta chains across the 666 repertoires, and roughly 10 million of these chains were shared by at least two donors. To remove PCR and sequencing errors, raw reads were error-corrected and collapsed into unique sequences using a nearest-neighbor algorithm that merged closely related sequences. V, D and J gene segments were assigned by aligning CDR3 sequences to IMGT reference sequences. For a sequence to be retained, at least a six-nucleotide match to both a V gene segment and a J gene segment was required. Rearrangements were classified as productive when the CDR3 lacked stop codons and remained in frame with V and J, and all other rearrangements were classified as non-productive. Following IMGT convention, CDR3 was defined as the stretch from the second conserved V-encoded cysteine up to the conserved J-encoded phenylalanine. The earlier analysis of some 540 of the donors excluded any sequence lacking an unambiguous match to a single V gene segment. In an earlier analysis of some 590 of the donors, a V segment was called functional when productive rearrangements were above 56.7%, and segregating when the standard deviation between donors exceeded 5%. A statistical classification framework was built to diagnose cytomegalovirus status from the catalog of TCR beta chain sequences. In a later analysis, V and J genes were assigned by comparing TCR nucleotide sequences against IMGT/GENE-DB human TR gene sequences. The TCRdist pipeline was used in a later analysis to assign CDR3 sequences and most-parsimonious VDJ recombination scenarios. In a later analysis, every TCR beta chain was defined by the combination of its CDR3 amino acid sequence and its V-gene family, and reads without a unique V-gene family were dropped. As a way to deal with suspected cross-contamination and a sequencing artifact, a later analysis dropped more than 500 nucleotide sequences that were highly shared and had low generation probability. In a later analysis, a clonal expansion index for each public chain was calculated from normalized within-repertoire ranks of inferred template counts. In a later analysis, generation probabilities were computed using a VDJ recombination model fitted to out-of-frame rearrangements, and the results were checked against IGoR. In a later analysis, hypergeometric tests were used to score TCR-TCR, TCR-HLA and TCR-CMV co-occurrence, with a repertoire-size bias correction applied to TCR pairs. False discovery rates were estimated in a later analysis by permuting HLA or CMV assignments 20 times. In a later analysis, co-occurring TCRs were grouped with DBSCAN, and TCRdist sequence similarity was added when clustering was performed within HLA-allele-positive subsets. Repertoires with fewer than 30,000 or more than 120,000 public chains, plus five repertoires with anomalous nucleotide sharing, were excluded from co-occurrence clustering. The source is immuneACCESS, and TCRdb retained only in-frame sequences with V and J called. Part of the clones is not carried over; for the studies checked, unresolved V genes explain less than half of this, and the remainder is unexplained. V, J and clone size were drawn from that table, and D and trimming were deduced from the DNA. The sample table shows some 130,000 clones, and around 79% are seen once. The ten largest clones represent about 3.7% of the sample.

The germline V gene gives CDR1 as SGHRS and CDR2 as YFSETQ. The CDR3 spans 16 residues, from the cysteine through the phenylalanine. Only CDR3 DNA is held: 48 bases, read in frame from base 1. Unmatched junction bases come to 7, with V trimmed by 4 bases and J by 0 bases. The cohort consisted of 650 to 700 healthy bone marrow donors. Cohort members were all nominally healthy when sampled, although unrecorded immune exposures were likely present. The donor was CMV seronegative and was included in the group of 352 seronegative cohort members. A peripheral blood sample was provided by each donor, and peripheral blood mononuclear cells were used for TCR beta sequencing. Genomic DNA was extracted from the blood cell samples with the Qiagen DNeasy Blood Extraction Kit. With regard to this clone: The antigen this receptor binds is unknown. No clone much larger than this one lies a single base away; base qualities are absent.

Beyond this particular receptor, the publication reports: A cluster of highly shared sequence variants was judged likely to represent a technical artifact of the sequencing pipeline. Broadly in line with IMGT annotations, most TCR beta V segments showed up in productive rearrangements about 87% or about 30% of the time in an earlier analysis of roughly 590 of the donors. Specific HLA alleles were associated with over 15,000 TCR beta sequences at a false discovery rate of 0.05 in a later analysis. A few of the identified cytomegalovirus-associated TCR beta chains were confirmed in vitro to be specific for cytomegalovirus antigens. Most CMV-associated TCR beta chains appeared to be HLA-restricted in a later analysis, and the HLA associations seemed to be driven largely by CMV exposure. Because some donors lacked HLA typing at each locus, the association tests relied only on the typed subset. A further reported finding was that TCR beta sequences accurately predicted the HLA-A and HLA-B alleles for most subjects in the first cohort. This cohort had only TCR beta chains sequenced, and the lack of alpha or paired-chain data limited which features could be detected. When HLA alleles, especially DR and DQ, strongly co-occurred, attributing TCR associations to individual alleles was difficult. The study listed around 160 TCR beta chains as associated with cytomegalovirus. The presence/absence analyses assumed that sequencing depth was roughly uniform across donors, and that assumption may not be true. A later genetic analysis reported fewer N-insertions in productive TCRs among donors in an Asian-associated ancestry cluster than the approximately 700-donor mean. Across donors, most TCR sequences were observed very rarely, whereas some public TCRs were present in many individuals. According to a later analysis, parvovirus B19, influenza, CMV and Epstein-Barr virus appeared linked to several top co-occurrence clusters. Seventeen rarely observed V segments, including chromosome 9 orphons, were excluded from the earlier analysis of about 500 of the donors because counts were too low. A later analysis found that HLA-associated TCR beta chains were more clonally expanded and had lower generation probabilities than equally common non-associated chains. In a later analysis, the rate of TCR association differed among HLA loci, with DRB1 alleles having the most associated TCRs and HLA-C alleles having the fewest. In a later genetic analysis, a missense DCLRE1C variant was associated with V-gene and J-gene trimming of TCR beta chains, and the association was replicated in an independent cohort. The 87-base-pair reads could not distinguish some IMGT-functional V segments, including TRBV6-2 and TRBV6-3, so those segments were excluded. The classifier was reported to diagnose cytomegalovirus status with high specificity and sensitivity in both the original cohort and the validation cohort. Correlated functional status among segregating V segments might reflect linkage disequilibrium, but an unknown experimental factor could not be ruled out. CMV serostatus was the only immune exposure information available for the cohort. The authors suggested that the approach could potentially be extended to other disease states and immunological phenotypes.

The sequence is built from TRBV5-1 and TRBJ2-1; TRBD1 agrees with 7 junctional bases. The TCR originated in a male donor in good health and CMV-seronegative. Sequencing input: PBMCs. CDR3 region: CASSGGQLSSYNEQFF. The nucleotide sequence reads TGCGCCAGCAGCGGGGGACAGTTGAGCTCCTACAATGAGCAGTTCTTC.